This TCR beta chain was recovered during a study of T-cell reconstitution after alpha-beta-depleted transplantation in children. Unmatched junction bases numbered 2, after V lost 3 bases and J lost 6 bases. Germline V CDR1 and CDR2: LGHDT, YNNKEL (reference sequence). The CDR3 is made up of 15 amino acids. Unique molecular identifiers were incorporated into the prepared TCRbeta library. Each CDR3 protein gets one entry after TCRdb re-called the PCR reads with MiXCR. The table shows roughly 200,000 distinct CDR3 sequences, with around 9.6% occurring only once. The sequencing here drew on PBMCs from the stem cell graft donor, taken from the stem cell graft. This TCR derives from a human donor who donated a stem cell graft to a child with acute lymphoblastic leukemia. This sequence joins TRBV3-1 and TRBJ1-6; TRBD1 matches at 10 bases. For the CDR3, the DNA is TGTGCCAGCAGCCACCGGACAGGGGGTAATTCACCCCTCCACTTT. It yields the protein CASSHRTGGNSPLHF.